Below are 18 T cell receptor beta chains sequenced from a single sample in a study of T cell changes during pregnancy in multiple sclerosis. Clones were sequenced by immunoSEQ multiplex PCR, and TCRdb holds only the in-frame ones, with some missing. Of about 40,000 clones detected, 92% appear once; the ten largest clones hold roughly 0.72%. This material consisted of CD4+ T cells from peripheral blood mononuclear cells, taken before pregnancy. The receptors shown here come from a female donor with multiple sclerosis, enrolled in a pregnancy study.

The genes are TRBV6-1 and TRBJ1-5, with 8 bases identical to TRBD1. Germline CDR1 is MNHNS and CDR2 is SASEGT. This CDR3 comprises 16 residues. Trimming removed 3 bases from V and 9 bases from J; junction bases left unmatched: 13. The CDR3, as DNA: TGTGCCAGCAGTGACAGGGCCGGGACAGGAGGTTTGCCCCAGCATTTT. This translates into CASSDRAGTGGLPQHF.

The chain couples TRBV30 to TRBJ2-1, with D possibly matching TRBD1 (6 bases). The CDR3 extends over 15 amino acids. Germline V gene lookup returns CDR1 GTSNPN and CDR2 SVGIG (reference sequence). The germline V and J ends were trimmed by 5 bases and 9 bases, with 23 bases remaining between them. The CDR3 loop is CAWDRQALYLVEQFF. The DNA for the CDR3 is TGTGCCTGGGACAGGCAAGCGCTATATCTTGTTGAGCAGTTCTTC.

The V call is TRBV19, the J call TRBJ2-2; possibly TRBD2 for D (5 bases). Looked up from germline, CDR1 is LNHDA and CDR2 is SQIVND (reference sequence). The CDR3 has 16 residues. The V and J ends lost 5 bases and 0 bases respectively, with 13 bases between them. CDR3 bases: TGTGCCAGTAGTGGGCCCAGCGGAGCGAACACCGGGGAGCTGTTTTTT. It yields the protein CASSGPSGANTGELFF.

This chain uses TRBV27 with TRBJ1-4; D might be TRBD1 (5 bases). V gave up 7 bases and J gave up 5 bases, with 17 bases separating them. The germline V gene encodes CDR1 MNHEY and CDR2 SMNVEV (reference sequence). This CDR3 has 15 amino acids. The CDR3, as DNA: TGTGCCAGCAAACGGGTAGGGCAGGGCAATGAAAAACTGTTTTTT. Protein product: CASKRVGQGNEKLFF.

The gene calls are TRBV6-5 and TRBJ2-7; 9 bases align to TRBD1. Germline lookup yields CDR1 MNHEY and CDR2 SVGAGI. The CDR3 covers 15 residues. After removal of 7 bases from V and 7 bases from J, the junction contained 14 bases not matched to a gene. CDR3 nucleotide sequence: TGTGCCAGCAACCCTCTCCGGACAGGGGTGGGTGAGCAGTACTTC. Translation gives CASNPLRTGVGEQYF.

The V call is TRBV7-2, the J call TRBJ2-4; a possible D gene is TRBD1 (5 bases). Trimming removed 5 bases at V and 0 bases at J, with 11 bases between. Germline V gene data show CDR1 as SGHTA and CDR2 as FQGNSA. The CDR3 covers 15 residues. The DNA for the CDR3 is TGTGCCAGCAGCCCGGACATTCTAGCCAAAAACATTCAGTACTTC. It encodes CASSPDILAKNIQYF.

The rearrangement links TRBV28 to TRBJ1-6; 7 nucleotides agree with TRBD1. Germline values: CDR1 MDHEN, CDR2 SYDVKM. The J segment lost 10 bases and the V segment lost 7 bases, leaving 7 bases of the junction unmatched. The CDR3 has 13 amino acids. The CDR3 sequence: CASTQGGKSPLHF. CDR3 DNA: TGTGCCAGCACGCAGGGGGGAAAGTCACCCCTCCACTTT.

This clone turned up a few times. This rearrangement joins TRBV2 to TRBJ2-2; a weak D match, TRBD1 (6 bases). Germline CDR1 and CDR2: SNHLY and FYNNEI. Deletions cut 6 bases from V and 1 base from J, with 9 bases between. The CDR3 consists of 14 residues. Here the CDR3 reads CASSRRGNTGELFF. CDR3 nucleotides: TGTGCCAGCAGCCGCAGGGGGAACACCGGGGAGCTGTTTTTT.

The J gene is TRBJ1-2, the V gene TRBV19; 7 nucleotides align to TRBD1. This CDR3 has 13 amino acids. With V trimmed by 5 bases and J by 6 bases, 6 bases remained unmatched. CDR1 and CDR2 from the germline V gene are LNHDA and SQIVND (reference sequence). The CDR3 is CASSYTGENGYTF. CDR3 DNA sequence: TGTGCCAGTAGTTATACAGGGGAGAATGGCTACACCTTC. Drawing the rest from reference TRBV19 and TRBJ1-2, the complete variable domain is DGGITQSPKYLFRKEGQNVTLSCEQNLNHDAMYWYRQDPGQGLRLIYYSQIVNDFQKGDIAEGYSVSREKKESFPLTVTSAQKNPTAFYLCASSYTGENGYTFGSGTRLTVV.

V gene TRBV6-5 combines with J gene TRBJ1-2; 7 bases are a match to TRBD1. V lost 6 bases to trimming and J lost 8 bases; unmatched junction nucleotides: 6. This CDR3 spans 12 amino acids. The germline CDR1 and CDR2 sequences are MNHEY and SVGAGI. CDR3 protein: CASSQDRRGYTF. The DNA of the CDR3 is TGTGCCAGCAGCCAGGACAGGCGCGGCTACACCTTC.

The chain combines TRBV7-8 with TRBJ1-1; D might be TRBD1 (6 bases). Per germline, CDR1 SGHVS and CDR2 FQNEAQ. Trimming took 5 bases from V and 4 from J, leaving 14 bases between them. The CDR3 extends over 14 amino acids. The CDR3 reads CASSRDRPGTEAFF. The CDR3 coding sequence is TGTGCCAGCAGCCGCGACAGGCCGGGCACTGAAGCTTTCTTT.

The chain combines TRBV6-1 with TRBJ2-3; 8 nucleotides agree with TRBD1. Germline CDR1 is MNHNS and CDR2 is SASEGT. CDR3 length: 16 residues. Unmatched junction bases numbered 5, after V lost 2 bases and J lost 1 base. The CDR3 here is CASSERVTGGTDTQYF. CDR3 coding DNA: TGTGCCAGCAGTGAACGGGTGACAGGGGGCACAGATACGCAGTATTTT.

The genes are TRBV28 and TRBJ2-7; D may be TRBD1 (5 bases). Trimming stripped 2 bases from V and 0 bases from J, with 8 bases between. This CDR3 comprises 14 residues. Germline-derived CDR1 and CDR2 are MDHEN and SYDVKM. CDR3: CASSLTGLSYEQYF. Here the CDR3 DNA reads TGTGCCAGCAGTTTAACAGGTCTCTCCTACGAGCAGTACTTC. The full variable domain, in which reference TRBV28 and TRBJ2-7 provide the parts outside the CDR3, is DVKVTQSSRYLVKRTGEKVFLECVQDMDHENMFWYRQDPGLGLRLIYFSYDVKMKEKGDIPEGYSVSREKKERFSLILESASTNQTSMYLCASSLTGLSYEQYFGPGTRLTVT.

This chain links TRBV6-5 with TRBJ1-5; D is unresolved. Trimming pared 0 bases from V and 5 bases from J, leaving 8 bases between. CDR1 and CDR2 (germline): MNHEY, SVGAGI. The CDR3 has 14 residues. CDR3 protein: CASSYSRNYQPQHF. CDR3 nucleotides: TGTGCCAGCAGTTACTCGAGGAATTATCAGCCCCAGCATTTT.

V gene TRBV6-1 combines with J gene TRBJ2-3; 9 nucleotides agree with TRBD1. The CDR3 consists of 13 residues. V was pared by 10 bases and J by 2 bases, with 4 bases of the junction left unmatched. Germline lookup yields CDR1 MNHNS and CDR2 SASEGT. DNA for the CDR3: TGTGCCACCTACAGGGGGCACACAGATACGCAGTATTTT. Protein product: CATYRGHTDTQYF.

The rearrangement uses TRBV6-6 and TRBJ1-6; 7 bases are a match to TRBD1. Germline lookup yields CDR1 MNHNY and CDR2 SVGAGI (reference sequence). V lost 7 bases, J lost 7 bases, and 10 bases stayed unmatched. The CDR3 loop spans 15 amino acids. This CDR3 is CASNKAQGGNSPLHF. The CDR3 nucleotides are TGTGCCAGCAACAAAGCTCAGGGGGGAAATTCACCCCTCCACTTT.

This clone occurred a few times. This chain uses TRBV28 with TRBJ1-1; TRBD1 matches at 7 bases. J was trimmed by 5 bases and V by 5 bases; bases with no gene match: 2. This CDR3 comprises 12 residues. Germline lookup yields CDR1 MDHEN and CDR2 SYDVKM. The CDR3 protein is CASSLGQTEAFF. CDR3 bases: TGTGCCAGCAGTCTGGGACAGACTGAAGCTTTCTTT.

This chain joins TRBV28 and TRBJ2-7; 13 bases map to TRBD2. V trimming: 4 bases; J trimming: 2 bases; junction bases outside the gene matches: 11. Germline CDR1 MDHEN, CDR2 SYDVKM. This CDR3 is 18 amino acids long. CDR3 sequence reads: CASSSPAGTSGMTYEQYF. CDR3 sequence (DNA): TGTGCCAGCAGTTCCCCCGCGGGGACTAGCGGGATGACCTACGAGCAGTACTTC. Variable domain in full (rest from reference TRBV28 and TRBJ2-7): DVKVTQSSRYLVKRTGEKVFLECVQDMDHENMFWYRQDPGLGLRLIYFSYDVKMKEKGDIPEGYSVSREKKERFSLILESASTNQTSMYLCASSSPAGTSGMTYEQYFGPGTRLTVT.